A selection of T cell receptor beta chains follows, all from one sample in a study of blood T cell repertoires in COVID-19. Libraries were prepared by immunoSEQ multiplex PCR; TCRdb keeps only in-frame clonotypes and omits some of them. The sample includes 130,000 to 150,000 clones, about 86% seen only once; the top ten take more than 6.5%. The specimen sequenced was peripheral blood. The receptors here all came from a human donor in a cohort sampled during active COVID-19. The CDR3 runs from the conserved cysteine through the conserved F or W. A D gene is named only where the DNA matches it firmly. A clone size is listed for some rows: how often the clone was seen (once, few, many), or a class if it is expanded.

CDR3 length: 15; clone size: NA; J gene: TRBJ2-7; V gene: TRBV7-9; D gene: TRBD2; CDR3 protein: CASSLVLAEAYEQYF; CDR3 DNA: TGTGCCAGCAGCTTAGTTCTAGCGGAGGCCTACGAGCAGTACTTC
CDR3 length: 15; clone size: NA; J gene: TRBJ1-1; V gene: TRBV5-1; D gene: NA; CDR3 protein: CASSWVSGGNGEAFF; CDR3 DNA: TGCGCCAGCAGCTGGGTATCGGGGGGGAATGGTGAAGCTTTCTTT
CDR3 length: 15; clone size: NA; J gene: TRBJ1-4; V gene: TRBV5-1; D gene: NA; CDR3 protein: CASSLDGGWSEKLFF; CDR3 DNA: TGCGCCAGCAGCTTGGACGGGGGTTGGAGTGAAAAACTGTTTTTT
CDR3 length: 15; clone size: NA; J gene: TRBJ2-7; V gene: TRBV19; D gene: TRBD1; CDR3 protein: CASSTRDRASYEQYF; CDR3 DNA: TGTGCCAGTAGTACGCGGGACAGGGCTTCCTACGAGCAGTACTTC
CDR3 length: 13; clone size: NA; J gene: TRBJ2-1; V gene: TRBV7-8; D gene: NA; CDR3 protein: CASSYSAYNEQFF; CDR3 DNA: TGTGCCAGCAGCTATAGCGCCTACAATGAGCAGTTCTTC
CDR3 length: 18; clone size: NA; J gene: TRBJ2-6; V gene: TRBV19; D gene: NA; CDR3 protein: CASSIVGSFLSGANVLTF; CDR3 DNA: TGTGCCAGTAGTATAGTTGGGAGTTTCCTCTCTGGGGCCAACGTCCTGACTTTC
CDR3 length: 19; clone size: few; J gene: TRBJ2-6; V gene: TRBV28; D gene: TRBD1; CDR3 protein: CASSPMTGTGRSGANVLTF; CDR3 DNA: TGTGCCAGCAGTCCAATGACGGGGACAGGGCGCTCTGGGGCCAACGTCCTGACTTTC
CDR3 length: 15; clone size: NA; J gene: TRBJ2-1; V gene: TRBV28; D gene: NA; CDR3 protein: CASNLSGGSYNEQFF; CDR3 DNA: TGTGCCAGCAACCTTAGCGGAGGCTCCTACAATGAGCAGTTCTTC
CDR3 length: 18; clone size: once; J gene: TRBJ1-6; V gene: TRBV5-1; D gene: NA; CDR3 protein: CASSVSTSGARLNSPLHF; CDR3 DNA: TGCGCCAGCAGCGTATCTACCTCCGGTGCCAGGTTAAATTCACCCCTCCACTTT
CDR3 length: 12; clone size: NA; J gene: TRBJ2-7; V gene: TRBV7-9; D gene: TRBD1; CDR3 protein: CALSDRAYEQYF; CDR3 DNA: TGTGCCTTATCGGACAGGGCATACGAGCAGTACTTC
CDR3 length: 13; clone size: few; J gene: TRBJ1-1; V gene: TRBV5-1; D gene: NA; CDR3 protein: CASSLALNTEAFF; CDR3 DNA: TGCGCCAGCAGCTTGGCCTTGAACACTGAAGCTTTCTTT
CDR3 length: 13; clone size: NA; J gene: TRBJ2-7; V gene: TRBV6-2/TRBV6-3; D gene: NA; CDR3 protein: CASSYSGPPSQYF; CDR3 DNA: TGTGCCAGCAGTTACTCGGGCCCACCGTCGCAGTACTTC
CDR3 length: 14; clone size: NA; J gene: TRBJ1-1; V gene: TRBV5-1; D gene: NA; CDR3 protein: CASSLDRDDAEAFF; CDR3 DNA: TGCGCCAGCAGCTTGGACAGGGATGACGCTGAAGCTTTCTTT
CDR3 length: 13; clone size: NA; J gene: TRBJ2-5; V gene: TRBV7-9; D gene: TRBD1; CDR3 protein: CASSQTGGETQYF; CDR3 DNA: TGTGCCAGCAGCCAGACAGGGGGAGAGACCCAGTACTTC
CDR3 length: 15; clone size: NA; J gene: TRBJ2-2; V gene: TRBV19; D gene: NA; CDR3 protein: CASSIIQGVSGELFF; CDR3 DNA: TGTGCCAGTAGTATCATACAGGGAGTGAGCGGGGAGCTGTTTTTT
CDR3 length: 14; clone size: NA; J gene: TRBJ2-7; V gene: TRBV6-4; D gene: TRBD2; CDR3 protein: CAGLLAGVNDEQYF; CDR3 DNA: TGTGCCGGCCTACTAGCGGGAGTTAACGACGAGCAGTACTTC
CDR3 length: 16; clone size: NA; J gene: TRBJ2-5; V gene: TRBV7-9; D gene: NA; CDR3 protein: CASSKITGRTGETQYF; CDR3 DNA: TGTGCCAGCAGCAAAATCACGGGAAGGACTGGAGAGACCCAGTACTTC
CDR3 length: 15; clone size: NA; J gene: TRBJ1-4; V gene: TRBV9; D gene: TRBD1; CDR3 protein: CASSVAQDRGEKLFF; CDR3 DNA: TGTGCCAGCAGCGTAGCCCAGGACAGGGGTGAAAAACTGTTTTTT
CDR3 length: 13; clone size: NA; J gene: TRBJ1-1; V gene: TRBV7-7; D gene: NA; CDR3 protein: CASSSTENTEAFF; CDR3 DNA: TGTGCCAGCAGCTCGACAGAGAACACTGAAGCTTTCTTT
CDR3 length: 15; clone size: NA; J gene: TRBJ2-1; V gene: TRBV15; D gene: TRBD2; CDR3 protein: CATSGWGEGYNEQFF; CDR3 DNA: TGTGCCACCAGCGGGTGGGGGGAGGGCTACAATGAGCAGTTCTTC
CDR3 length: 14; clone size: NA; J gene: TRBJ2-2; V gene: TRBV7-8; D gene: NA; CDR3 protein: CASSYTANTGELFF; CDR3 DNA: TGTGCCAGCAGCTACACAGCGAACACCGGGGAGCTGTTTTTT